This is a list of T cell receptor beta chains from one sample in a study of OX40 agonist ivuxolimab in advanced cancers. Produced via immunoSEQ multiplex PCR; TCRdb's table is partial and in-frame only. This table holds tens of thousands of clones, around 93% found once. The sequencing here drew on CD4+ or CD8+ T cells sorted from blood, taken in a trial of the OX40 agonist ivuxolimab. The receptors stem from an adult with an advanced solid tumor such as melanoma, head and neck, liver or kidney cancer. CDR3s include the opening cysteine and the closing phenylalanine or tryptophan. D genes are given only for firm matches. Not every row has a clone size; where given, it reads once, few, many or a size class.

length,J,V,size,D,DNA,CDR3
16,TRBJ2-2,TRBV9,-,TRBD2,TGTGCCAGCAGCCCCAGCGGGGGCCATAACACCGGGGAGCTGTTTTTT,CASSPSGGHNTGELFF
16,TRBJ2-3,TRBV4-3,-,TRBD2,TGCGCCAGCAGCCAAGATATTAGCGGGAGCGCAGATACGCAGTATTTT,CASSQDISGSADTQYF
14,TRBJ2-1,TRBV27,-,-,TGTGCCAGCAGTTTGGGGAGGAAAAACAATGAGCAGTTCTTC,CASSLGRKNNEQFF
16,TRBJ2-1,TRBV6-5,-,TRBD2,TGTGCCAGCAGTTACTCCCTAGCGGGGATGACGGTTGAGCAGTTCTTC,CASSYSLAGMTVEQFF
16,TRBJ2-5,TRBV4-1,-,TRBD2,TGCGCCAGCAGGACGACTAGCGGGGGGTCCAGGGAGACCCAGTACTTC,CASRTTSGGSRETQYF
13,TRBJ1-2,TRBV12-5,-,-,TGTGCTAGTGGTTTGGGGACAGCCTATGGCTACACCTTC,CASGLGTAYGYTF
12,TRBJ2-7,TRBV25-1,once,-,TGTGCCAGCAGTGATCCAGGGGCCGAGCAGTACTTC,CASSDPGAEQYF
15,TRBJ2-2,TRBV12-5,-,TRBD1,TGTGCTAGTGGTCTCCGACAGGGGGCGGCCGGGGAGCTGTTTTTT,CASGLRQGAAGELFF
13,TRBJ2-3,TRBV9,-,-,TGTGCCAGCAGCGACTCGTGGGGAGATACGCAGTATTTT,CASSDSWGDTQYF
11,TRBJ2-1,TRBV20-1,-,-,TGCAGTGCTAGTGCTGTCAATGAGCAGTTCTTC,CSASAVNEQFF
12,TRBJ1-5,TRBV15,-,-,TGTGCCACCAGCAGAGAATCTCCGCCCCAGCATTTT,CATSRESPPQHF
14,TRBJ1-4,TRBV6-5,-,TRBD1,TGTGCCAGCAGCCCTGGGACAGACTTTGAAAAACTGTTTTTT,CASSPGTDFEKLFF
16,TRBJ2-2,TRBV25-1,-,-,TGTGCCAGCAGTGAAGATGCCCCTGCGGGACCCGGGGAGCTGTTTTTT,CASSEDAPAGPGELFF
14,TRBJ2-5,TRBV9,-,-,TGTGCCAGCAGCGTTTCAGGGGTCCAAGAGACCCAGTACTTC,CASSVSGVQETQYF
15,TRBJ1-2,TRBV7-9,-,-,TGTGCCAGCAGCTCCGGGGACAACCCTACCTATGGCTACACCTTC,CASSSGDNPTYGYTF
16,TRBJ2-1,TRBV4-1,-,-,TGCGCCAGCAGCCAAGTCGAGCGGATCCTTTACAATGAGCAGTTCTTC,CASSQVERILYNEQFF
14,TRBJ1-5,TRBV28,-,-,TGTGCCAGCAGTTTACGGGCACCCGATCAGCCCCAGCATTTT,CASSLRAPDQPQHF
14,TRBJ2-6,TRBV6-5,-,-,TGTGCCAGCAGTTACTCGGAAGGGGCCAACGTCCTGACTTTC,CASSYSEGANVLTF
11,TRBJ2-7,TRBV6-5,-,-,TGTGCCAGCAGTTACTTGCGCGAGCAGTACTTC,CASSYLREQYF
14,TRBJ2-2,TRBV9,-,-,TGTGCCAGCAGTGGAGGGGTGAACACCGGGGAGCTGTTTTTT,CASSGGVNTGELFF
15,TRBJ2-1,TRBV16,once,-,TGTGCCAGCAGCCAATCAGAAGGGTTGCAGGGTGAGCAGTTCTTC,CASSQSEGLQGEQFF
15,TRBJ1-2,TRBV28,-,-,TGTGCCAGCAGAATAAACCCCGGGACTAACTATGGCTACACCTTC,CASRINPGTNYGYTF
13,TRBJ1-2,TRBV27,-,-,TGTGCCAGCAGTTTAGGCAGGGAGTCTGGCTACACCTTC,CASSLGRESGYTF
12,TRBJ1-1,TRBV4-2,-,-,TGTGCCAGCAGCCAAGATATGGGTGAAGCTTTCTTT,CASSQDMGEAFF
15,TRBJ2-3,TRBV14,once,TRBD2,TGTGCCAGCAGCTACGGACTAGGGATACAAGTTACGCAGTATTTT,CASSYGLGIQVTQYF
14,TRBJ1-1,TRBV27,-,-,TGTGCCAGCAGTTTAAGGCTGGGGGGCACTGAAGCTTTCTTT,CASSLRLGGTEAFF
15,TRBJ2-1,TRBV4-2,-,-,TGTGCCAGCAGCCAGTCACTAGCAACCTACAATGAGCAGTTCTTC,CASSQSLATYNEQFF
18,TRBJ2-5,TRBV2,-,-,TGTGCCAGCTACTCCTCGGGGGACCCCCAGACACTTCAAGAGACCCAGTACTTC,CASYSSGDPQTLQETQYF
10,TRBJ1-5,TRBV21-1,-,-,TGTGCCGCCGAAAATCAGCCCCAGCATTTT,CAAENQPQHF
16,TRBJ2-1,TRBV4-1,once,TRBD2,TGCGCCAGCAGCCAAGAGCTAGCGGAGTCATACAATGAGCAGTTCTTC,CASSQELAESYNEQFF
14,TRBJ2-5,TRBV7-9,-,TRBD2,TGTGCCAGCAGCTCCCGGACTAGCGATGAGACCCAGTACTTC,CASSSRTSDETQYF
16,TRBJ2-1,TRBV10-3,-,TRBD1,TGTGCCATCAGTGAGTTGGACAGGAGTCTCTACAATGAGCAGTTCTTC,CAISELDRSLYNEQFF
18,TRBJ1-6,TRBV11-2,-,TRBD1,TGTGCCAGCAGCCCCGGCGGGACAGGGGTACAAGAGAATTCACCCCTCCACTTT,CASSPGGTGVQENSPLHF
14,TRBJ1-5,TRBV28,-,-,TGTGCCAGCAGGCAGGAATATAGCAATCAGCCCCAGCATTTT,CASRQEYSNQPQHF
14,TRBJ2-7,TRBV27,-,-,TGTGCCAGCAGTTGGGGTAGCGGAACCTACGAGCAGTACTTC,CASSWGSGTYEQYF
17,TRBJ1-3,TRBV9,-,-,TGTGCCAGCAGCGTACAAGGGCAGCTACACTCTGGAAACACCATATATTTT,CASSVQGQLHSGNTIYF
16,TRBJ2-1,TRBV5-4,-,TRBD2,TGTGCCAGCAGCTTGGAAGGGCTAGCGGGGACGAATGAGCAGTTCTTC,CASSLEGLAGTNEQFF
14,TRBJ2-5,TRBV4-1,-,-,TGCGCCAGCAGCCCCGCCACTAGCCTTGAGACCCAGTACTTC,CASSPATSLETQYF
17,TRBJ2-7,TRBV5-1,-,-,TGCGCCAGCAGCTCCGAGGCCCCCGTTGGTGGGTTCTACGAGCAGTACTTC,CASSSEAPVGGFYEQYF
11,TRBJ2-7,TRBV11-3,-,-,TGTGCCAGCAGCTACTCCTACGAGCAGTACTTC,CASSYSYEQYF
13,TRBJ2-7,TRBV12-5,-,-,TGTGCTAGTGGTTCGCAGGGAGTCGGCGAGCAGTACTTC,CASGSQGVGEQYF
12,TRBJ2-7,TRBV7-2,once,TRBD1,TGTGCCAGCAGCTGGGGACAGAGCGAGCAGTACTTC,CASSWGQSEQYF
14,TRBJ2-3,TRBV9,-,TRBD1,TGTGCCAGCAGCGACCTCGACAGGGAAGATACGCAGTATTTT,CASSDLDREDTQYF
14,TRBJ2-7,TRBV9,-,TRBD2,TGTGCCAGCAGCGAAGCGGGGGAGGATTTGGAGCAGTACTTC,CASSEAGEDLEQYF
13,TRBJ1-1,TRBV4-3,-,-,TGCGCCAGCAGCCCGACAGGGAACACTGAAGCTTTCTTT,CASSPTGNTEAFF
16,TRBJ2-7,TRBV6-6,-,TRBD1,TGTGCCAGCAGTTACTCGAAGGACAGGGGCTCCTACGAGCAGTACTTC,CASSYSKDRGSYEQYF
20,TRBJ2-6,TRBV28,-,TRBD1,TGTGCCAGCAGTTCGCCCCTCAGGACAGGTTCGGTCTCTGGGGCCAACGTCCTGACTTTC,CASSSPLRTGSVSGANVLTF
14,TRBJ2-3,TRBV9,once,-,TGTGCCAGCAGCGTAGGCGCACTAGCAGATACGCAGTATTTT,CASSVGALADTQYF
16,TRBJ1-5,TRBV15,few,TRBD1,TGTGCCACCAGCAGAAGAATCAGACAGGGTCGGCAGCCCCAGCATTTT,CATSRRIRQGRQPQHF
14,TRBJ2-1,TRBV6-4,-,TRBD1,TGTGCCAGCAGCGCCGGGACAGGAAACAATGAGCAGTTCTTC,CASSAGTGNNEQFF
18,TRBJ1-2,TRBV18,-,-,TGTGCCAGCTCACCAAAAAACTCGGACGTCGAAACTAACTATGGCTACACCTTC,CASSPKNSDVETNYGYTF
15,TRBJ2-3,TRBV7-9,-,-,TGTGCCAGCAGCCTAGTGTTGGGGGGCACAGATACGCAGTATTTT,CASSLVLGGTDTQYF
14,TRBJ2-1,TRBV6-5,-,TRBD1,TGTGCCAGCATCGGGACAGGATTTTACAATGAGCAGTTCTTC,CASIGTGFYNEQFF
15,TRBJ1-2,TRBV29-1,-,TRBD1,TGCAGCGCTAACAGGGGGAACTCTTTCAGCTATGGCTACACCTTC,CSANRGNSFSYGYTF
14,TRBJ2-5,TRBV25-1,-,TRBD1,TGTGCCAGCAGTGACGGGACAGGAAGAGAGACCCAGTACTTC,CASSDGTGRETQYF
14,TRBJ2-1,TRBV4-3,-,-,TGCGCCAGCAGCCAAGGTAGCGGTCACAATGAGCAGTTCTTC,CASSQGSGHNEQFF
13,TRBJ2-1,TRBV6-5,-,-,TGTGCCAGCAGTTACTCGACGGACAATGAGCAGTTCTTC,CASSYSTDNEQFF